The next 7 T cell receptor beta chains were all read from a single sample in a study of cytomegalovirus exposure and HLA in healthy donors. 13 Jbeta primers and 60 Vbeta primers were used for the PCR. The method was immunoSEQ multiplex PCR; TCRdb's version includes in-frame clones alone and lacks a portion of them. Its table lists around 64,000 clones. Sequencing used PBMCs. The source of these receptors is a female donor in good health and CMV-seropositive.

This chain joins TRBV29-1 and TRBJ2-7; D remains ambiguous. V dropped 4 bases and J dropped 0 bases, with 4 bases sitting between them. In germline, CDR1 is SQVTM, CDR2 ANQGSEA. The CDR3 has 11 amino acids. The CDR3 DNA reads TGCAGCGTTGCGGGCTCCTACGAGCAGTACTTC. This translates into CSVAGSYEQYF.

The chain uses TRBV28 and TRBJ1-2; the match to TRBD1 covers 8 bases. Germline values: CDR1 MDHEN, CDR2 SYDVKM. The ends lost 4 bases at V and 3 bases at J; junction bases unmatched: 4. This CDR3 is 14 amino acids long. In DNA form, the CDR3 reads TGTGCCAGCAGTTCCGGACAGGGCGACTATGGCTACACCTTC. This encodes CASSSGQGDYGYTF.

The V and J genes are TRBV7-9 and TRBJ1-1, with 7 bases aligning to TRBD1. The germline V gene encodes CDR1 SEHNR and CDR2 FQNEAQ (reference sequence). The CDR3 sequence is 15 residues long. The trim removed 5 bases at V and 2 bases at J, leaving 8 bases unmatched. The CDR3 region is CASSIGTEANTEAFF. The CDR3 region has the DNA TGTGCCAGCAGCATAGGGACAGAGGCAAACACTGAAGCTTTCTTT.

This chain connects TRBV7-9 to TRBJ2-5; D is possibly TRBD1 (6 bases). This CDR3 is 15 amino acids long. CDR1 is SEHNR, CDR2 FQNEAQ, per germline (reference sequence). The ends were cut back, 4 bases at V and 2 bases at J, with 14 bases in the middle. In DNA, the CDR3 is TGTGCCAGCAGCTCGATACACAGGGATCAAGAGACCCAGTACTTC. Protein sequence: CASSSIHRDQETQYF.

CDR3 nucleotide sequence: TGCGCCAGCAGCCAACCGGGGGGTGAGCAGTTCTTC. It is translated as CASSQPGGEQFF. The gene calls are TRBV4-1 and TRBJ2-1; 7 positions agree with TRBD2. The V gene's germline CDR1 is MGHRA and CDR2 YSYEKL. This CDR3 has 12 amino acids. V lost 2 bases, J lost 9 bases, and 1 base stayed unmatched.

The rearrangement uses TRBV5-1 and TRBJ1-1; no clear D gene. CDR3 size: 14 residues. Germline-derived CDR1 and CDR2 are SGHRS and YFSETQ. Trimming cost V 9 bases and J 6 bases, with 21 bases left between them. CDR3 sequence reads: CANPNPGVRAEAFF. Here the CDR3 DNA reads TGCGCCAACCCTAACCCCGGGGTGAGGGCTGAAGCTTTCTTT.

The gene calls are TRBV7-8 and TRBJ1-2; D gene ambiguous. The CDR3 has 13 residues. Germline CDR1 reads SGHVS; CDR2 reads FQNEAQ. V was pared by 4 bases and J by 3 bases, with 9 bases between. The CDR3 DNA sequence: TGTGCCAGCAGCTCCGGGTTAGACTATGGCTACACCTTC. It encodes CASSSGLDYGYTF.